This passage covers 31 T cell receptor beta chains from one sample sequenced in a study of blood T cell repertoires in COVID-19. Measured with immunoSEQ multiplex PCR; TCRdb has only the in-frame clones, and not every one. This sample yields roughly 100,000 clones, of which approximately 69% are seen a single time; approximately 6.3% belongs to the top ten. The sequencing sample was made of peripheral blood. These receptors all come from an older man with acute or convalescent COVID-19.

The V call is TRBV19, the J call TRBJ1-2; TRBD1 matches 8 bases. Germline V gene lookup returns CDR1 LNHDA and CDR2 SQIVND (reference sequence). This CDR3 contains 15 residues. V lost 3 bases, J lost 0 bases, and 3 bases stayed unmatched. Written as DNA, the CDR3 is TGTGCCAGTAGTATCGTACAGGGGGCTAACTATGGCTACACCTTC. Translating gives CASSIVQGANYGYTF.

This clone has more than one count but fewer than ten. This chain links TRBV11-3 with TRBJ2-5, with 10 bases that match TRBD2. CDR3 length: 13 amino acids. Per the germline V gene, CDR1 is SGHNT and CDR2 is YENEEA. The V segment lost 5 bases and the J segment 5 bases; nucleotides outside the gene matches: 2. In DNA form, the CDR3 reads TGTGCCAGCAGCGCTAGCGGGAGTGAGACCCAGTACTTC. It codes for CASSASGSETQYF.

The chain has TRBV24-1 and TRBJ2-5; D might be TRBD2 (6 bases). The CDR3 length is 15 residues. Trimming took 4 bases from V and 0 from J, leaving 11 bases between them. The germline gives CDR1 KGHDR, CDR2 SFDVKD. The CDR3 nucleotides read TGTGCCACCAGTGACCTCTGGAGGGACCAAGAGACCCAGTACTTC. Its translation: CATSDLWRDQETQYF.

This clone was detected a few times. The V gene is TRBV27, the J gene TRBJ2-7; 9 bases match TRBD2. This CDR3 region has 15 residues. The J segment lost 2 bases and the V segment lost 6 bases, leaving 8 bases of the junction unmatched. The V gene's germline CDR1 is MNHEY and CDR2 SMNVEV (reference sequence). The CDR3 region has the DNA TGTGCCAGCAGCCCCGATAGCGGGGGTACCTACGAGCAGTACTTC. This translates into CASSPDSGGTYEQYF.

The chain has TRBV10-3 and TRBJ1-5; no clear D. With 3 bases removed from V and 9 bases from J, the gap between germline ends came to 12 bases. This CDR3 is 13 amino acids long. Germline CDR1 and CDR2: ENHRY and SYGVKD. CDR3 region: CAISEQIDRPQHF. CDR3 coding DNA: TGTGCCATCAGTGAACAGATCGATAGGCCCCAGCATTTT.

This clone was seen only a few times. The chain uses TRBV6-6 and TRBJ2-7; maybe TRBD2 (6 bases). V lost 4 bases and J lost 5, with 21 bases in between. Per germline, CDR1 MNHNY and CDR2 SVGAGI (reference sequence). The CDR3 covers 16 residues. The CDR3 coding sequence is TGTGCCAGCAGTTCTCGTTCCGGGACTTCTTGGGACGAGCAGTACTTC. Its translation is CASSSRSGTSWDEQYF.

In this sample, this clone turned up a few times. The CDR3 here is CASSEGGRAREQYF. Here the CDR3 DNA reads TGCGCCAGCAGTGAGGGCGGGAGGGCCCGCGAGCAGTACTTC. V and J are TRBV10-2 and TRBJ2-7; 9 bases are a match to TRBD2. V dropped 2 bases and J dropped 6; count of bases not matched to a gene: 5. Germline-derived CDR1 and CDR2 are WSHSY and SAAADI. The CDR3 has 14 amino acids.

The J gene is TRBJ2-6, the V gene TRBV18; D is possibly TRBD2 (5 bases). This CDR3 spans 15 amino acids. The germline V and J ends were trimmed by 2 bases and 3 bases, with 8 bases remaining between them. Per germline, CDR1 KGHSH and CDR2 LQKENI. The CDR3 region is CASSPTRGGANVLTF. For the CDR3, the DNA is TGTGCCAGCTCACCAACCCGGGGTGGGGCCAACGTCCTGACTTTC.

The genes are TRBV7-2 and TRBJ2-7; maybe TRBD2 (6 bases). The CDR3 is made up of 14 amino acids. V lost 3 bases and J lost 0, with 9 bases in between. CDR1 and CDR2 (germline): SGHTA, FQGNSA. The chain's CDR3 is CASSFSGSSYEQYF. CDR3 nucleotide sequence: TGTGCCAGCAGCTTTAGCGGAAGCTCCTACGAGCAGTACTTC. The full variable domain, its missing parts supplied by reference TRBV7-2 and TRBJ2-7, is GAGVSQSPSNKVTEKGKDVELRCDPISGHTALYWYRQSLGQGLEFLIYFQGNSAPDKSGLPSDRFSAERTGGSVSTLTIQRTQQEDSAVYLCASSFSGSSYEQYFGPGTRLTVT.

The chain has TRBV20-1 and TRBJ2-7, with TRBD2 identical over 8 bases. V gave up 3 bases and J gave up 9 bases; unmatched junction bases: 13. The CDR3 is 14 residues long. Germline-derived CDR1 and CDR2 are DFQATT and SNEGSKA (reference sequence). The chain's CDR3 is CSASLASGPSVQYF. The CDR3 coding sequence is TGCAGTGCTAGTTTGGCTAGCGGGCCATCGGTGCAGTACTTC.

The count of this clone is one. The chain links TRBV18 to TRBJ2-7; D may be TRBD1 (5 bases). This CDR3 is 13 amino acids long. V shed 3 bases and J shed 3 bases, with 9 bases lying between them. Germline loops: CDR1 KGHSH, CDR2 LQKENI. DNA for the CDR3: TGTGCCAGCTCACCGTCCAGGGTCTACGAGCAGTACTTC. This translates into CASSPSRVYEQYF.

The V and J genes are TRBV9 and TRBJ2-7, with 10 bases lining up with TRBD2. The V gene end was trimmed by 1 base and the J gene end by 2 bases; junction bases not matched to a gene: 0. The V gene's germline CDR1 is SGDLS and CDR2 YYNGEE. The CDR3 loop spans 14 amino acids. CDR3 DNA sequence: TGTGCCAGCAGCGTACTAGCGGGAGCCTACGAGCAGTACTTC. Amino acid sequence: CASSVLAGAYEQYF.

The rearrangement links TRBV29-1 to TRBJ2-3, with TRBD2 identical over 9 bases. Germline CDR1 SQVTM, CDR2 ANQGSEA. The trim removed 6 bases at V and 6 bases at J, leaving 13 bases unmatched. CDR3 size: 15 residues. This chain's CDR3 is CSVTGDSGSLDTQYF. In DNA form, the CDR3 reads TGCAGCGTCACCGGGGATAGCGGGAGCTTGGATACGCAGTATTTT.

The rearrangement uses TRBV5-6 and TRBJ1-2, with 7 nucleotides matching TRBD1. CDR3 size: 18 residues. V gave up 0 bases and J gave up 7 bases; unmatched junction bases: 18. The germline CDR1 and CDR2 sequences are SGHDT and YYEEEE. The CDR3 DNA is TGTGCCAGCAGCTTGGCGGACATGCGACAGGGATTTGTGGGTGGCTACACCTTC. Its protein product is CASSLADMRQGFVGGYTF.

The chain couples TRBV5-1 to TRBJ2-2, with D possibly matching TRBD1 (6 bases). The CDR3 has 15 residues. The germline V gene has CDR1 SGHRS and CDR2 YFSETQ. V shed 0 bases and J shed 7 bases, with 13 bases lying between them. The CDR3 is CASSLGPGTNGELFF. CDR3 nucleotides: TGCGCCAGCAGCTTGGGACCCGGGACAAACGGGGAGCTGTTTTTT.

This clone was found a few times. The chain is built from TRBV6-5 and TRBJ1-5, with a possible D match to TRBD1 (5 bases). V lost 6 bases, J lost 5 bases, and 17 bases lay in between. The germline gives CDR1 MNHEY, CDR2 SVGAGI. The CDR3 covers 15 residues. The CDR3 nucleotides are TGTGCCAGCAGAACAAAACCTGACAGCGATCAGCCCCAGCATTTT. It specifies CASRTKPDSDQPQHF.

In this sample, this clone turned up a few times. The V gene is TRBV9, the J gene TRBJ2-1, with 12 bases that match TRBD1. The CDR3 has 16 residues. The germline CDR1 and CDR2 sequences are SGDLS and YYNGEE. V gave up 2 bases and J gave up 7 bases; unmatched junction bases: 7. The DNA for the CDR3 is TGTGCCAGCAGCGTGATGGGACAGGGGGCTCTAAATGAGCAGTTCTTC. It translates to CASSVMGQGALNEQFF.

This clone was counted between two and nine times. The gene calls are TRBV27 and TRBJ1-2; TRBD1 is a possible D gene (5 bases). Germline CDR1 and CDR2: MNHEY and SMNVEV (reference sequence). The CDR3 consists of 13 residues. Trimming took 8 bases from V and 0 from J, leaving 10 bases between them. The CDR3 loop is CASRRGANYGYTF. The CDR3 nucleotides read TGTGCCAGCCGACGGGGGGCTAACTATGGCTACACCTTC.

The rearrangement joins TRBV11-2 to TRBJ1-5; 12 bases are a match to TRBD1. CDR1 and CDR2 (germline): SGHAT, FQNNGV. V gave up 5 bases and J gave up 6 bases; unmatched junction bases: 17. The CDR3 is 19 residues long. The CDR3 sequence is CASSKGTGGAWRHRQPQHF. In DNA, the CDR3 is TGTGCCAGCAGCAAAGGGACAGGGGGCGCGTGGCGGCATCGTCAGCCCCAGCATTTT. Based on the CDR3 plus reference TRBV11-2 and TRBJ1-5, the full variable domain is EAGVAQSPRYKIIEKRQSVAFWCNPISGHATLYWYQQILGQGPKLLIQFQNNGVVDDSQLPKDRFSAERLKGVDSTLKIQPAKLEDSAVYLCASSKGTGGAWRHRQPQHFGDGTRLSIL.

This clone has just a few counts. The V gene is TRBV6-4, the J gene TRBJ2-2, with 9 bases matching TRBD2. From germline, CDR1 is MRHNA and CDR2 SNTAGT. CDR3 length: 15 residues. The ends lost 4 bases at V and 4 bases at J; junction bases unmatched: 4. The CDR3 region is CASSAGLAGTGELFF. The CDR3 region has the DNA TGTGCCAGCAGTGCGGGACTAGCCGGCACCGGGGAGCTGTTTTTT.

This clone was detected a few times. This chain uses TRBV24-1 with TRBJ2-1, with 8 bases lining up with TRBD1. The CDR3 spans 14 residues. The junction had 9 bases not matched to a gene; V was cut back by 5 bases and J by 10 bases. Germline assignment: CDR1 KGHDR and CDR2 SFDVKD. CDR3 DNA sequence: TGTGCCACCAGTGGAGGCCAGGGGGCAAGAGAGCAGTTCTTC. It specifies CATSGGQGAREQFF.

On this clone itself: One junction end does not reproduce the germline sequence, and a read error may be involved. CDR3 residues: CARSGGSQGEAFF. The CDR3 bases are TGTGCCCGCAGCGGGGGGTCACAGGGGGAAGCTTTCTTT. The rearrangement uses TRBV9 and TRBJ1-1, with 7 bases identical to TRBD1. This CDR3 comprises 13 residues. Germline V gives CDR1 SGDLS, CDR2 YYNGEE.

The J gene is TRBJ2-1, the V gene TRBV6-2 or TRBV6-3; D remains unclear. Trimming took 5 bases from V and 9 from J, leaving 17 bases between them. The CDR3 length is 14 residues. CDR1 MNHEY and CDR2 SVGEGT come from the germline V gene. In DNA, the CDR3 is TGTGCCAGCAGTAGCGAGAGTGTCTTGATTGAGCAGTTCTTC. Its translation is CASSSESVLIEQFF.

The rearrangement links TRBV7-2 to TRBJ2-1, with no clear D. V was clipped by 5 bases and J by 9 bases, with 17 bases between them. The CDR3 runs to 14 residues. Germline V lookup: CDR1 SGHTA, CDR2 FQGNSA. The CDR3 sequence: CASSVGRYNFEQFF. The CDR3, as DNA: TGTGCCAGCAGCGTGGGCCGCTATAACTTTGAGCAGTTCTTC.

This chain joins TRBV18 and TRBJ2-7, with 14 bases lining up with TRBD2. After removal of 3 bases from V and 6 bases from J, the junction contained 7 bases not matched to a gene. The V gene's germline CDR1 is KGHSH and CDR2 LQKENI. This CDR3 has 16 amino acids. The CDR3 sequence is CASSPRLAGGILEQYF. The CDR3 nucleotides read TGTGCCAGCTCACCCCGACTAGCGGGAGGGATCCTCGAGCAGTACTTC.

The rearrangement joins TRBV7-6 to TRBJ1-4; D gene uncertain. The CDR3 totals 13 residues. The V end was cut by 5 bases, the J end by 8 bases, with 12 bases between. Germline lookup yields CDR1 SGHVS and CDR2 FNYEAQ. The CDR3 DNA sequence: TGTGCCAGCAGCCCTTCGAATCGGGAAAAACTGTTTTTT. It translates to CASSPSNREKLFF.

The J gene is TRBJ2-7, the V gene TRBV11-2, with 7 bases lining up with TRBD1. This CDR3 has 15 residues. In germline, CDR1 is SGHAT, CDR2 FQNNGV. V lost 3 bases, J lost 1 base, and 6 bases stayed unmatched. In DNA form, the CDR3 reads TGTGCCAGCAGCTTTAGGGACAGAAGGTCCTACGAGCAGTACTTC. It encodes CASSFRDRRSYEQYF.

This clone occurred a few times. V is TRBV11-2 and J is TRBJ2-7; 8 bases agree with TRBD1. The CDR3 contains 14 residues. The J segment lost 2 bases and the V segment lost 5 bases, leaving 5 bases of the junction unmatched. The germline V gene has CDR1 SGHAT and CDR2 FQNNGV. The CDR3 sequence is CASSVDRVAYEQYF. The CDR3 nucleotides read TGTGCCAGCAGCGTGGACAGGGTTGCCTACGAGCAGTACTTC.

The genes are TRBV5-1 and TRBJ2-7, with D possibly TRBD2 on 6 matching bases. This CDR3 contains 16 residues. V dropped 0 bases and J dropped 6 bases, with 19 bases sitting between them. Germline V gene sequence: CDR1 SGHRS, CDR2 YFSETQ. The CDR3 DNA reads as TGCGCCAGCAGCTTGGCCTTTCGCGGGGTTGATCGCGAGCAGTACTTC. Translated: CASSLAFRGVDREQYF.

The chain uses TRBV5-4 and TRBJ2-2; D gene uncertain. CDR1 is SGHNT, CDR2 YYREEE, per germline (reference sequence). There are 15 residues in the CDR3. V was pared by 0 bases and J by 1 base, with 7 bases between. CDR3 nucleotides: TGTGCCAGCAGCTTGGGAGGTCAGAACACCGGGGAGCTGTTTTTT. Translated, it gives CASSLGGQNTGELFF.

This sequence joins TRBV28 and TRBJ1-2; D remains unclear. Germline values: CDR1 MDHEN, CDR2 SYDVKM. Trimming removed 3 bases at V and 8 bases at J, with 13 bases between. The CDR3 has 13 residues. The CDR3 is CASSLAVIRGYTF. CDR3 sequence (DNA): TGTGCCAGCAGTTTGGCGGTGATACGAGGCTACACCTTC.